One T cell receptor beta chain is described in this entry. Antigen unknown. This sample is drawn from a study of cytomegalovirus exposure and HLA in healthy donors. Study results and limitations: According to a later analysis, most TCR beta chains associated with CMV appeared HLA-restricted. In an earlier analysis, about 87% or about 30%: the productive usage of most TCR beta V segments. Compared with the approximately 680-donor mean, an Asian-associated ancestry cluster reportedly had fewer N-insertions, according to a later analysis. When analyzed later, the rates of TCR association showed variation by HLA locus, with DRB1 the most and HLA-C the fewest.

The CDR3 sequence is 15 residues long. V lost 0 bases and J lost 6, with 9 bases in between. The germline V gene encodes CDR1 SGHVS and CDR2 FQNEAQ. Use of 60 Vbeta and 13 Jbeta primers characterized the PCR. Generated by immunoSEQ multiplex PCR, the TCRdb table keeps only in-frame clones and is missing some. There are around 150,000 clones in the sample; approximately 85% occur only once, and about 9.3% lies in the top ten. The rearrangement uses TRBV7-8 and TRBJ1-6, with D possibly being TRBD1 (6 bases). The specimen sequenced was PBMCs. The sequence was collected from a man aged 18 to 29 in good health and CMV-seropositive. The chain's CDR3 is CASSLADSRNSPLHF. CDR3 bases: TGTGCCAGCAGCTTAGCGGACAGCCGTAATTCACCCCTCCACTTT.